The rows below give T cell receptor beta chains drawn from one sample of a study of control samples from healthy donors and cancer patients. The method was immunoSEQ multiplex PCR; TCRdb's version includes in-frame clones alone and lacks a portion of them. The sample includes around 50,000 clones, roughly 96% seen only once; the top ten take less than 2.5%. Material for sequencing was blood. The receptors stem from a man between 25 and 39 years old in good health. Both conserved end residues are part of each CDR3. Each record gives: clone size, V gene, J gene, D gene, CDR3 DNA, CDR3 protein. The D gene is left open where the match is weak. Not every row has a clone size; where given, it reads once, few, many or a size class.

-,TRBV9,TRBJ2-3,TRBD2,TGTGCCAGCAGCCCCGGGGGGACAGATACGCAGTATTTT,CASSPGGTDTQYF
once,TRBV9,TRBJ1-1,-,TGTGCCAGCAGCGTAGTCGTGGACACTGAAGCTTTCTTT,CASSVVVDTEAFF
-,TRBV7-2,TRBJ1-1,TRBD1,TGTGCCAGCAGAGGACAGGGTTGGCCTGAAGCTTTCTTT,CASRGQGWPEAFF
-,TRBV7-8,TRBJ2-4,-,TGTGCCAGCAGCTTAGGGGGAGCCAAAAACATTCAGTACTTC,CASSLGGAKNIQYF
-,TRBV5-6,TRBJ1-6,-,TGTGCCAGCAGTCCCGCTCCTAATTCACCCCTCCACTTT,CASSPAPNSPLHF
-,TRBV29-1,TRBJ1-2,-,TGCAGCGTATTCGCGGGGGGCTGGCTGCGCTACACCTTC,CSVFAGGWLRYTF
-,TRBV7-3,TRBJ2-2,TRBD2,TGTGCCAGCAGCACGGGACTAGCGGGGGGAAGCACCGGGGAGCTGTTTTTT,CASSTGLAGGSTGELFF
-,TRBV5-1,TRBJ1-1,-,TGCGCCAGCAGCATTCAAGGAGGGATGACTGAAGCTTTCTTT,CASSIQGGMTEAFF
-,TRBV7-3,TRBJ2-1,TRBD2,TGTGCCAGCAGCCCCCGGAGCGGGAGGGCCAATGAGCAGTTCTTC,CASSPRSGRANEQFF
-,TRBV24-1,TRBJ1-1,TRBD1,TGTGCCACCAGTGATCCGGGACAGGGGAACACTGAAGCTTTCTTT,CATSDPGQGNTEAFF
-,TRBV3-1/TRBV3-2,TRBJ1-2,TRBD1,TGTGCCAGCAGCCTACAGGGGGCAGGAGGTAACTATGGCTACACCTTC,CASSLQGAGGNYGYTF
once,TRBV5-1,TRBJ2-1,TRBD2,TGCGCCAGCAGCTTATTGGGCGGGAGGGCTACATACAATGAGCAGTTCTTC,CASSLLGGRATYNEQFF
-,TRBV5-1,TRBJ2-3,-,TGCGCCAGCAGCTTGCTAGGGGGAGATACGCAGTATTTT,CASSLLGGDTQYF
-,TRBV27,TRBJ1-5,-,TGTGCCAGCAGCAATGGTCAAACTCGGGGTAAGAGTCCGCCCCAGCATTTT,CASSNGQTRGKSPPQHF
-,TRBV27,TRBJ2-1,-,TGTGCCAGCAGTACGAAAGGTTATGAGCAGTTCTTC,CASSTKGYEQFF
-,TRBV3-1/TRBV3-2,TRBJ2-7,-,TGTGCCAGCAGCCAGGGTGTTGGCTACGAGCAGTACTTC,CASSQGVGYEQYF
-,TRBV28,TRBJ2-2,-,TGTGCCAGCAGCTCGGCGGAAGCCCCGAACACCGGGGAGCTGTTTTTT,CASSSAEAPNTGELFF
-,TRBV27,TRBJ2-7,TRBD1,TGTGCCAGCAGTTTACAGGCAGGGGGCTCCTACGAGCAGTACTTC,CASSLQAGGSYEQYF
-,TRBV10-2,TRBJ2-7,-,TGCGCCAGCAGCCCGGGACTCCACATCGAGCAGTACTTC,CASSPGLHIEQYF
-,TRBV7-3,TRBJ2-1,TRBD2,TGTGCCAGCAGCTCTAGCGGGGGGAATTACAATGAGCAGTTCTTC,CASSSSGGNYNEQFF
-,TRBV27,TRBJ1-5,-,TGTGCCAGCAGTGGACTCGCTAGCAATCAGCCCCAGCATTTT,CASSGLASNQPQHF
-,TRBV29-1,TRBJ2-5,-,TGCAGCGTTCAGGTAGAGACCCAGTACTTC,CSVQVETQYF
-,TRBV7-9,TRBJ2-1,-,TGTGCCAGCAGCCGGGTTAATGAGCAGTTCTTC,CASSRVNEQFF
-,TRBV15,TRBJ1-2,TRBD1,TGTGCCACCAGCCCAGGACGGGACAGGGGCCGACTAGCTAACTATGGCTACACCTTC,CATSPGRDRGRLANYGYTF
-,TRBV24-1,TRBJ1-1,TRBD1,TGTGCCACCAGTGATTCCCCGGACAGGGGCACTGAAGCTTTCTTT,CATSDSPDRGTEAFF
once,TRBV5-1,TRBJ1-1,TRBD1,TGCGCCAGCAGCCCGAGATTACAGGGGTACACTGAAGCTTTCTTT,CASSPRLQGYTEAFF
few,TRBV19,TRBJ1-2,-,TGTGCCACCACCTCTAGTACCTATGGCTACACCTTC,CATTSSTYGYTF
-,TRBV6-5,TRBJ1-4,-,TGTGCCAGCAGTAAGGGAAATGAAAAACTGTTTTTT,CASSKGNEKLFF
-,TRBV7-2,TRBJ2-1,-,TGTGCCAGCAGCTCGCCGGGGTACCAGTTCTTC,CASSSPGYQFF
-,TRBV29-1,TRBJ1-2,-,TGCAGCGTAACCGGGACCTTTCCTGGCTACACCTTC,CSVTGTFPGYTF
-,TRBV24-1,TRBJ2-7,-,TGTGCCACCAGTGAGGGCAGGGACCGGGACGAGCAGTACTTC,CATSEGRDRDEQYF
-,TRBV9,TRBJ1-4,TRBD1,TGTGCCAGCAGCTCCCGGGACAGGGGGACTGAAAAACTGTTTTTT,CASSSRDRGTEKLFF
few,TRBV6-6,TRBJ2-2,TRBD1,TGTGCCAGCAGCACCGGGACAGACTCCACCGGGGAGCTGTTTTTT,CASSTGTDSTGELFF
-,TRBV5-1,TRBJ2-2,TRBD2,TGCGCCAGCAGCTTGGGCGGGGGATTGAGTACCGGGGAGCTGTTTTTT,CASSLGGGLSTGELFF
-,TRBV12-3/TRBV12-4,TRBJ2-2,-,TGTGCCGAGGGGAGGTCCACCGGGGAGCTGTTTTTT,CAEGRSTGELFF
-,TRBV4-1,TRBJ1-1,TRBD1,TGCGCCAGCAGCCACCAATCCGGGACAGCTACTGAAGCTTTCTTT,CASSHQSGTATEAFF
-,TRBV2,TRBJ2-7,-,TGTGCCAGCAAGGGCGCCTTTTCCTACGAGCAGTACTTC,CASKGAFSYEQYF